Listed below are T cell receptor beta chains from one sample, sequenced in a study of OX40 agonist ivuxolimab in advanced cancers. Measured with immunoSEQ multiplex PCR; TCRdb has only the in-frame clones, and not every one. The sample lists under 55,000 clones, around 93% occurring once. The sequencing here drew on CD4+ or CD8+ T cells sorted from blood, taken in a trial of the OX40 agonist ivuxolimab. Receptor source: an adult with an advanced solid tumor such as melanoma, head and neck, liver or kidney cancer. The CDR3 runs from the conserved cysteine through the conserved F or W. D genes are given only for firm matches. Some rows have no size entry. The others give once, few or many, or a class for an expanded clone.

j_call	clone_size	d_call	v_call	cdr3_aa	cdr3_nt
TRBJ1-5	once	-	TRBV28	CASSTSGRQPQHF	TGTGCCAGCAGCACCTCAGGGCGCCAGCCCCAGCATTTT
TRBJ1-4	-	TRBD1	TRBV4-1	CASRPDRDMWKLFF	TGCGCCAGCAGACCTGACAGGGACATGTGGAAACTGTTTTTT
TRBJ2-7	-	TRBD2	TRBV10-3	CAISGLAGGDGSYEQYF	TGTGCCATCAGTGGACTAGCGGGAGGTGACGGCTCCTACGAGCAGTACTTC
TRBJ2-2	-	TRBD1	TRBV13	CASSLTGQWNTGELFF	TGTGCCAGCAGCTTAACGGGACAGTGGAACACCGGGGAGCTGTTTTTT
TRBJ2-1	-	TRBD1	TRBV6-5	CASSGQGASYNEQFF	TGTGCCAGCAGTGGACAGGGGGCTAGCTACAATGAGCAGTTCTTC
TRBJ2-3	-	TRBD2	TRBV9	CASSFQREGTSTDTQYF	TGTGCCAGCAGCTTTCAACGGGAGGGGACTAGCACAGATACGCAGTATTTT
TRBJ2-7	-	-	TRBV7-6	CASSLGPGSGYEQYF	TGTGCCAGCAGCTTAGGCCCAGGGAGCGGCTACGAGCAGTACTTC
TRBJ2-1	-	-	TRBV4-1	CASSQGGGGHNEQFF	TGCGCCAGCAGCCAGGGGGGAGGGGGACACAATGAGCAGTTCTTC
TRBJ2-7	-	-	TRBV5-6	CASSPSGNEQYF	TGTGCCAGCAGCCCATCTGGGAACGAGCAGTACTTC
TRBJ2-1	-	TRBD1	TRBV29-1	CSVGQGVEQFF	TGCAGCGTTGGACAGGGGGTTGAGCAGTTCTTC
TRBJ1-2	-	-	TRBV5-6	CASSPQNYGYTF	TGTGCCAGCAGCCCGCAAAACTATGGCTACACCTTC
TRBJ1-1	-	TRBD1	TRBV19	CASTLIDRDTEAFF	TGTGCCAGTACCCTTATCGACAGGGACACTGAAGCTTTCTTT
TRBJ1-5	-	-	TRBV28	CASSTPSYDGSNQPQHF	TGTGCCAGCAGTACCCCCTCATATGACGGCAGCAATCAGCCCCAGCATTTT
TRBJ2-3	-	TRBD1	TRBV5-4	CASSLPGGASTDTQYF	TGTGCCAGCAGCTTGCCAGGGGGCGCAAGCACAGATACGCAGTATTTT
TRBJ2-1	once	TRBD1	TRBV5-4	CASSSWTGRDNEQFF	TGTGCCAGCAGCTCTTGGACAGGGAGAGACAATGAGCAGTTCTTC
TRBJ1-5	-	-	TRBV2	CASKEVSYSNQPQHF	TGTGCCAGCAAAGAGGTTTCTTATAGCAATCAGCCCCAGCATTTT
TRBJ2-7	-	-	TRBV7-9	CASSLDGKYEQYF	TGTGCCAGCAGCTTAGATGGCAAGTACGAGCAGTACTTC
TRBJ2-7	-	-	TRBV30	CAWSVLRGSEQYF	TGTGCCTGGAGTGTACTAAGGGGCTCCGAGCAGTACTTC
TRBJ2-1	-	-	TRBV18	CASSHDREPKYNEQFF	TGTGCCAGCTCACACGACCGGGAACCAAAATACAATGAGCAGTTCTTC
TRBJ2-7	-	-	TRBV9	CASSVGGGAHYEQYF	TGTGCCAGCAGCGTAGGGGGAGGAGCTCACTACGAGCAGTACTTC
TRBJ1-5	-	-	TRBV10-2	CASTEGGYQPQHF	TGCGCCAGCACCGAGGGGGGCTATCAGCCCCAGCATTTT
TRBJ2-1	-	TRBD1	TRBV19	CASSIGTGGRNEQFF	TGTGCCAGTAGTATAGGGACAGGGGGTAGAAATGAGCAGTTCTTC
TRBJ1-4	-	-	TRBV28	CASSGLGNEKLFF	TGTGCCAGCAGTGGCCTGGGGAATGAAAAACTGTTTTTT
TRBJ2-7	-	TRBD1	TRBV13	CASSNNRGEQYF	TGTGCCAGCAGCAATAACAGGGGCGAGCAGTACTTC
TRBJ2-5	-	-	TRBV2	CASSDSRGETQYF	TGTGCCAGCAGTGACTCTCGGGGAGAGACCCAGTACTTC
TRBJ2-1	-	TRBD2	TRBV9	CASSVEGLAGGNEQFF	TGTGCCAGCAGCGTAGAGGGACTAGCGGGAGGTAATGAGCAGTTCTTC
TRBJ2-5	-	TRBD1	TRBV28	CASSLTGGVGETQYF	TGTGCCAGCAGTTTGACAGGGGGCGTCGGAGAGACCCAGTACTTC
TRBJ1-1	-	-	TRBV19	CASSAGRSNTEAFF	TGTGCCAGTAGTGCAGGACGCTCGAACACTGAAGCTTTCTTT
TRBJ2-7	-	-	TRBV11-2	CASSSWGREQYF	TGTGCCAGCAGTTCCTGGGGGCGCGAGCAGTACTTC
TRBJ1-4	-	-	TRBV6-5	CASSYSAYNEKLFF	TGTGCCAGCAGTTACTCTGCCTATAATGAAAAACTGTTTTTT
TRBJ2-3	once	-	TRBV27	CASSPIRGDTQYF	TGTGCCAGCAGCCCAATTCGCGGGGATACGCAGTATTTT
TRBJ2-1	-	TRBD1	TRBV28	CASSLRTGMSEQFF	TGTGCCAGCAGTCTACGGACAGGGATGAGTGAGCAGTTCTTC
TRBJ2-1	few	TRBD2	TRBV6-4	CASSDSSGSYNEQFF	TGTGCCAGCAGTGACTCTAGCGGGAGCTACAATGAGCAGTTCTTC
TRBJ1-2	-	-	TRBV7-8	CASSSAPVRYGYTF	TGTGCCAGCAGCTCTGCACCGGTTAGGTACGGCTACACCTTC
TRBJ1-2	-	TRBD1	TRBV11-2	CASSLLGGEVGGYTF	TGTGCCAGCAGCTTACTAGGGGGCGAAGTCGGTGGCTACACCTTC
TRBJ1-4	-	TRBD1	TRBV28	CASSGQGSFPTNEKLFF	TGTGCCAGCTCTGGACAGGGGAGTTTCCCAACTAATGAAAAACTGTTTTTT
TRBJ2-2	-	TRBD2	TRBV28	CASSSRLAGDPGELFF	TGTGCCAGCAGTTCTCGACTAGCGGGAGATCCCGGGGAGCTGTTTTTT
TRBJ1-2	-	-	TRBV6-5	CASSYFQGRESGGYTF	TGTGCCAGCAGTTACTTCCAGGGGAGAGAGTCGGGTGGCTACACCTTC
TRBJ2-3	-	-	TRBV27	CASRLRAETSTDTQYF	TGTGCCAGCCGTTTAAGGGCGGAAACTAGCACAGATACGCAGTATTTT
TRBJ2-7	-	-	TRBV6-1	CASSEKGFSLHEQYF	TGTGCCAGCAGTGAAAAGGGGTTTTCATTACACGAGCAGTACTTC
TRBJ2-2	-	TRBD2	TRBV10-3	CAISPAVGSGGVNTGELFF	TGTGCCATCAGTCCCGCCGTAGGTAGCGGGGGGGTGAACACCGGGGAGCTGTTTTTT